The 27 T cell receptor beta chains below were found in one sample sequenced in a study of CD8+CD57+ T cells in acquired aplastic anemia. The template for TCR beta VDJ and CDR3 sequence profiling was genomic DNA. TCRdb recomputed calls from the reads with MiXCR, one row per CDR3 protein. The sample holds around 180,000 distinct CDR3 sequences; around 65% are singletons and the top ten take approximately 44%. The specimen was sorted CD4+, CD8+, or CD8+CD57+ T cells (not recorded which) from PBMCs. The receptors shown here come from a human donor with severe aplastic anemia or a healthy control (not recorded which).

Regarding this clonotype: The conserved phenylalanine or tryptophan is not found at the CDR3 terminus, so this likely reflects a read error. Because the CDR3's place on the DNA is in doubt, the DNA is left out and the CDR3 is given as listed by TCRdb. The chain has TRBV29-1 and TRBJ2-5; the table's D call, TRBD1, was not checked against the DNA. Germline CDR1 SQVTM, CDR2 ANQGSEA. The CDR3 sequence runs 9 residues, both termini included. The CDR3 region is CSVWGELPP.

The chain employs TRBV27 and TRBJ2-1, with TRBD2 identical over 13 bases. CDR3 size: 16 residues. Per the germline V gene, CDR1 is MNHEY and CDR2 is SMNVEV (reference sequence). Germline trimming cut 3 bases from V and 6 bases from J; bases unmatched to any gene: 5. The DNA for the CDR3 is TGTGCCAGCAGTTTGACTAGCGGGGGGCCGAGCAATGAGCAGTTCTTC. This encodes CASSLTSGGPSNEQFF.

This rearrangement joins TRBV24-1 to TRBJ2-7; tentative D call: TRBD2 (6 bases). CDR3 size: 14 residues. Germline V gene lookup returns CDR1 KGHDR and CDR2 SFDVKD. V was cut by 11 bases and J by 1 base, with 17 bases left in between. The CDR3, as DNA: TGTGCCATCGGTTTGGAGGGGAGATCCTACGAGCAGTACTTC. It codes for CAIGLEGRSYEQYF.

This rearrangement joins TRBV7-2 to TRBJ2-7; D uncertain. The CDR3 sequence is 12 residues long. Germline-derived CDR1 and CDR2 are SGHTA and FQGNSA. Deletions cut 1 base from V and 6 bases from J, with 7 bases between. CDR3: CASSLGPFEQYF. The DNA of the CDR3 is TGTGCCAGCAGCTTAGGTCCGTTCGAGCAGTACTTC.

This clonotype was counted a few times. In nucleotides, the CDR3 is TGCAGCGCAAGAGGGACACAGGAATATGGCTACACCTTC. It is translated as CSARGTQEYGYTF. This chain connects TRBV29-1 to TRBJ1-2; tentatively, D is TRBD1 (6 bases). The V gene lost 7 bases and the J gene lost 5 bases, with 17 bases spanning the gap. Germline loops: CDR1 SQVTM, CDR2 ANQGSEA. This CDR3 comprises 13 residues.

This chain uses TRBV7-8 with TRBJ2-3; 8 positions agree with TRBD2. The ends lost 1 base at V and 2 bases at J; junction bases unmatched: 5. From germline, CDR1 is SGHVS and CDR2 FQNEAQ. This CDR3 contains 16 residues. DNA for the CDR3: TGTGCCAGCAGCTTAGTAGCGGGGACCCACACAGATACGCAGTATTTT. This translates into CASSLVAGTHTDTQYF.

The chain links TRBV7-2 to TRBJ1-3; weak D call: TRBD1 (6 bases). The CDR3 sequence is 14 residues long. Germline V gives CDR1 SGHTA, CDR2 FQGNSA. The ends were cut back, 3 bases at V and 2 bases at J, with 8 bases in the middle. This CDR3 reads CASSLTGPGNTIYF. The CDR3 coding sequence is TGTGCCAGCAGCTTGACAGGACCTGGAAACACCATATATTTT.

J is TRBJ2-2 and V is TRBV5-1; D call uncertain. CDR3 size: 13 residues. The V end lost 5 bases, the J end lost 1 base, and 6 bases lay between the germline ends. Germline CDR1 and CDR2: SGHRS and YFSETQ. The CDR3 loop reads CASSYRNTGELFF. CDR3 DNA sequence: TGCGCCAGCAGTTACAGGAACACCGGGGAGCTGTTTTTT.

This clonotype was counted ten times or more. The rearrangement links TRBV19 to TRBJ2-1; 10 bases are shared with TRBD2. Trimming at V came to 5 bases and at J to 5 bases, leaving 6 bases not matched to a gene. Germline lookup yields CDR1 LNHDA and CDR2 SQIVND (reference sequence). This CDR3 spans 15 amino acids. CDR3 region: CASSVSGGAHNEQFF. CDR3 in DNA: TGTGCCAGTAGTGTGAGCGGGGGGGCCCACAATGAGCAGTTCTTC.

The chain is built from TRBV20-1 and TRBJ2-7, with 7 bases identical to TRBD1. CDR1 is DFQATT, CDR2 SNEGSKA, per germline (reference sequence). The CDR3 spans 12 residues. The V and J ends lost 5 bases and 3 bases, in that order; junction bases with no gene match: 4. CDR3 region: CSAHRDSYEQYF. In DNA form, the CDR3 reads TGCAGTGCTCACCGGGACAGCTACGAGCAGTACTTC.

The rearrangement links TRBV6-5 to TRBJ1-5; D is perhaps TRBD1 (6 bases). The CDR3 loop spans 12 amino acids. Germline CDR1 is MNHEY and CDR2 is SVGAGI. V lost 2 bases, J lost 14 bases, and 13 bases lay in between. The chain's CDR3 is CASSYGGDDEHF. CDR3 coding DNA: TGTGCCAGCAGTTACGGGGGCGACGACGAGCATTTT.

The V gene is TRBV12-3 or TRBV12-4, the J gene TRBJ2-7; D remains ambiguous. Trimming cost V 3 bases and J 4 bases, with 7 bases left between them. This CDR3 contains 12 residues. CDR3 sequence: CASSFNKYEQYF. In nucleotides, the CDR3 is TGTGCCAGCAGTTTTAACAAATACGAGCAGTACTTC.

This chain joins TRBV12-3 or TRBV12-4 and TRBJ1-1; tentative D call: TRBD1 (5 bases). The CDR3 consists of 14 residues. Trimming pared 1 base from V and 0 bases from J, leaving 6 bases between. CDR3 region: CASSLEGLNTEAFF. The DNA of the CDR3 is TGTGCCAGCAGTTTAGAGGGGTTGAACACTGAAGCTTTCTTT.

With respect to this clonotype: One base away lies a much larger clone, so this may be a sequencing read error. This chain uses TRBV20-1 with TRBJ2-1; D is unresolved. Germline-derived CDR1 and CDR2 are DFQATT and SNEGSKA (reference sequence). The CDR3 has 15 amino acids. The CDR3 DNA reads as TGCAGTGCTAACCACCTCAGGAGCTCCTACGATGAGCAGTTCTTC. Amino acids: CSANHLRSSYDEQFF.

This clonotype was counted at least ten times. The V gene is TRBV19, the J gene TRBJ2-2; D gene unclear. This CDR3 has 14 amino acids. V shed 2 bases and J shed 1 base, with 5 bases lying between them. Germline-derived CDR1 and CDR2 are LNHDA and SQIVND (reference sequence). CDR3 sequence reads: CASSIKENTGELFF. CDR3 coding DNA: TGTGCCAGTAGTATAAAAGAGAACACCGGGGAGCTGTTTTTT. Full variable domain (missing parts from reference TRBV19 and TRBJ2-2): DGGITQSPKYLFRKEGQNVTLSCEQNLNHDAMYWYRQDPGQGLRLIYYSQIVNDFQKGDIAEGYSVSREKKESFPLTVTSAQKNPTAFYLCASSIKENTGELFFGEGSRLTVL.

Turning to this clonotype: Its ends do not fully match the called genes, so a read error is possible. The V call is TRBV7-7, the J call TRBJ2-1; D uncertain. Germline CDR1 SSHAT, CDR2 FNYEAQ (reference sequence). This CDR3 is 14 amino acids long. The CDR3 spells CASSPGIIYNEQFF. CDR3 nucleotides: TGTGCTAGCAGCCCAGGAATTATATACAATGAGCAGTTCTTC.

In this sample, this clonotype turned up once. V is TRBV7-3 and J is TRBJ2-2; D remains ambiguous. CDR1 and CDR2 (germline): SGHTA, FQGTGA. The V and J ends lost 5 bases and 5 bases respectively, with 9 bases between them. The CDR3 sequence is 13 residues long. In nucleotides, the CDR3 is TGTGCCAGCAGCCCCCTCCTAACCGGGGAGCTGTTTTTT. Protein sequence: CASSPLLTGELFF.

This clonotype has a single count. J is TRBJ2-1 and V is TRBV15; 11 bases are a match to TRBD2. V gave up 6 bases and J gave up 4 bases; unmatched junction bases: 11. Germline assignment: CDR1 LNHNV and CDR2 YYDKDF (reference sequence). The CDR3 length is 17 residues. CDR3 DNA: TGTGCCACCAGGCTAGCGGGGGGCCTCTTGGTTTACAATGAGCAGTTCTTC. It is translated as CATRLAGGLLVYNEQFF.

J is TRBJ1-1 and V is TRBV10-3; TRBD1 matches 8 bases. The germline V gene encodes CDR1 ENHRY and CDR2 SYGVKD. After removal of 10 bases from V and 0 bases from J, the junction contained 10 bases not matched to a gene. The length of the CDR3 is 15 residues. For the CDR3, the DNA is TGTGCCAGCAGAAGACAGGGGAATATGAACACTGAAGCTTTCTTT. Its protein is CASRRQGNMNTEAFF.

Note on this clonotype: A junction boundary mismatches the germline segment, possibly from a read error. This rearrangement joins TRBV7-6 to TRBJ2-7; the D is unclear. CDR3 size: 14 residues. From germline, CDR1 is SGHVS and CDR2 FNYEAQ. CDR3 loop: CASSLGGSSYEQNF. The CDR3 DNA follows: TGTGCCAGCAGCTTAGGTGGCAGCTCCTACGAGCAGAACTTC.

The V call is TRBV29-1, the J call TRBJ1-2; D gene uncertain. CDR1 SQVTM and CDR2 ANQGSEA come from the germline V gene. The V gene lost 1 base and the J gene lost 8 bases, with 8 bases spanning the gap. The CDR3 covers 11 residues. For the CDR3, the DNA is TGCAGCGTTGAAGGGCGAGGCGGCTACACCTTC. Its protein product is CSVEGRGGYTF.

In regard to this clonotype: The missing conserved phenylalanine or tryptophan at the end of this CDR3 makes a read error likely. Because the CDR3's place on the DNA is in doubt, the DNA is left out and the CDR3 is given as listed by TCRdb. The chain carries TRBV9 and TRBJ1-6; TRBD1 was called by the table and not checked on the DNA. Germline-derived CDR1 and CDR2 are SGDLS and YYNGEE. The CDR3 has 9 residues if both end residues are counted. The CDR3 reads CASSPQGGS.

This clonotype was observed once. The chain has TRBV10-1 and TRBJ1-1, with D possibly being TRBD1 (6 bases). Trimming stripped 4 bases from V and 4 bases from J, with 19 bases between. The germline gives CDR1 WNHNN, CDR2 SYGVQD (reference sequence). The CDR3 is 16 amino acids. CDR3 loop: CASSANTGKTGTEAFF. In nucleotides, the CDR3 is TGCGCCAGCAGTGCAAATACGGGCAAGACAGGCACTGAAGCTTTCTTT.

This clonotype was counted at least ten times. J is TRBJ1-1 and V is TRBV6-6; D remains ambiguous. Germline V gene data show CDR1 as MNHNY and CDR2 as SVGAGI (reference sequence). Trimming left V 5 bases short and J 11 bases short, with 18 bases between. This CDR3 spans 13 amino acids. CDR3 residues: CASSPRDTLGAFF. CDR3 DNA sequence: TGTGCCAGCAGTCCACGCGACACACTGGGGGCTTTCTTT.

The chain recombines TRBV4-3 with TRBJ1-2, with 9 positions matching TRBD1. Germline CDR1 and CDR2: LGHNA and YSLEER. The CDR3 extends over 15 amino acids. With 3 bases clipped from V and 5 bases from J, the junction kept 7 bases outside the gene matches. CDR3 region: CASSQATGGGYGYTF. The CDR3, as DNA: TGCGCCAGCAGCCAGGCAACAGGGGGCGGGTATGGCTACACCTTC.

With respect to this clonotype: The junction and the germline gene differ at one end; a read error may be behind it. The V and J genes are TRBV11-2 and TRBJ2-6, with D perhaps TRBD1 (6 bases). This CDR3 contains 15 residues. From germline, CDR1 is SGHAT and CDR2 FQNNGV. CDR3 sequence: CAGSRRGGGANVLTF. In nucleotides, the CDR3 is TGTGCCGGCAGCCGCCGAGGGGGTGGGGCCAACGTCCTGACTTTC. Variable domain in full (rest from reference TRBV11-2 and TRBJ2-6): EAGVAQSPRYKIIEKRQSVAFWCNPISGHATLYWYQQILGQGPKLLIQFQNNGVVDDSQLPKDRFSAERLKGVDSTLKIQPAKLEDSAVYLCAGSRRGGGANVLTFGAGSRLTVL.

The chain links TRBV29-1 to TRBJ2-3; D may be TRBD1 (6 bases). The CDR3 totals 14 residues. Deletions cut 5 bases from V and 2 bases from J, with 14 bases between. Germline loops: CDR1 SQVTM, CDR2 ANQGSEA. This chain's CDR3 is CSVRTVTSTDTQYF. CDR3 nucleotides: TGCAGCGTTCGGACAGTTACCTCCACAGATACGCAGTATTTT.